These T cell receptor beta chains were read from a single sample in a study of graft-versus-host responses after intestinal transplantation. The assay was immunoSEQ multiplex PCR, and TCRdb's table has in-frame clones only and misses some. Altogether 50,000 to 75,000 clones are present, approximately 88% being singletons, with the ten largest covering 1.5% to 2%. The sample consisted of ileum tissue, taken around 350 days after transplant. These TCRs come from a human patient who received an intestinal transplant, so some T cells may come from the graft donor. CDR3s include the opening cysteine and the closing phenylalanine or tryptophan. Fields, in order: CDR3 protein, CDR3 DNA, J gene, D gene, clone size, V gene. The D gene is left open where the match is weak. Expanded clones are given a class, and other clones once, few, many or no size at all.

CTSSQDQSAGGITDTQYF TGCACCAGCAGCCAAGATCAGTCGGCGGGAGGGATCACAGATACGCAGTATTTT TRBJ2-3 - - TRBV1
CASSLDPTGANVLTF TGTGCCAGCAGCTTAGATCCGACGGGGGCCAACGTCCTGACTTTC TRBJ2-6 - - TRBV7-3
CASSRDGNQPQHF TGTGCCAGCTCACGCGACGGGAATCAGCCCCAGCATTTT TRBJ1-5 - - TRBV18
CASSLTRASSDTQYF TGTGCCAGCAGTTTAACCAGGGCAAGTTCAGATACGCAGTATTTT TRBJ2-3 - few TRBV27
CASSSPRDRDYEQYF TGTGCCAGCAGCTCGCCTCGGGACAGGGACTACGAGCAGTACTTC TRBJ2-7 TRBD1 - TRBV5-4
CASSVLAGAYEQYF TGTGCCAGCAGTGTTCTAGCGGGAGCCTACGAGCAGTACTTC TRBJ2-7 TRBD2 - TRBV2
CASSPGGYEQYF TGTGCCAGCAGCCCTGGGGGTTACGAGCAGTACTTC TRBJ2-7 - - TRBV9
CATSRDGEGQPQHF TGTGCCACCAGCAGAGATGGTGAGGGTCAGCCCCAGCATTTT TRBJ1-5 - - TRBV15
CAIKGNSGRSRDTQYF TGTGCCATCAAAGGGAATAGCGGGAGGAGCCGGGATACGCAGTATTTT TRBJ2-3 TRBD2 - TRBV10-3
CASSLGLAGVETQYF TGTGCCAGCAGCCTTGGACTAGCGGGGGTGGAGACCCAGTACTTC TRBJ2-5 TRBD2 - TRBV5-4
CASSYSGTGPYGQYF TGTGCCAGCAGTTACTCCGGGACAGGCCCGTACGGGCAGTACTTC TRBJ2-7 TRBD1 - TRBV6-6
CASGLSGGTSYEQYF TGTGCTAGTGGTTTGTCCGGGGGGACCTCCTACGAGCAGTACTTC TRBJ2-7 TRBD2 - TRBV12-5
CASSPRDRDAEQYF TGTGCCAGCTCACCACGGGACAGGGATGCCGAGCAGTACTTC TRBJ2-7 TRBD1 - TRBV18
CASSSPHDWSVCSYEQYF TGTGCCAGCAGTTCCCCCCACGATTGGTCGGTGTGCAGTTACGAGCAGTACTTC TRBJ2-7 - - TRBV28
CASSLADSYNEQFF TGCGCCAGCAGCCTAGCGGATTCCTACAATGAGCAGTTCTTC TRBJ2-1 - once TRBV4-1
CASSLKGGGGYGYTF TGTGCCAGCAGCTTAAAAGGAGGTGGGGGCTATGGCTACACCTTC TRBJ1-2 - - TRBV7-3
CASSLEGMWETQYF TGTGCCAGCAGCTTAGAGGGGATGTGGGAGACCCAGTACTTC TRBJ2-5 - - TRBV7-7
CASSFGSDSAGEQFF TGTGCCAGCAGCTTTGGGAGTGACTCCGCCGGTGAGCAGTTCTTC TRBJ2-1 - - TRBV11-1
CASSQESRGIAEAFF TGCGCCAGCAGCCAAGAGAGCAGGGGAATCGCTGAAGCTTTCTTT TRBJ1-1 - - TRBV4-1
CASSSLTNYGYTF TGTGCCAGCAGTTCCCTGACAAACTATGGCTACACCTTC TRBJ1-2 - - TRBV27
CASGPSTYEQYF TGTGCTAGTGGCCCCTCGACCTACGAGCAGTACTTC TRBJ2-7 - - TRBV12-5
CTSSQDLWEAGAPHGAKNIQYF TGCACCAGCAGCCAAGATTTATGGGAAGCGGGGGCTCCCCACGGAGCCAAAAACATTCAGTACTTC TRBJ2-4 - - TRBV1
CASSPGETQYF TGTGCCAGCAGCCCGGGGGAGACCCAGTACTTC TRBJ2-5 - - TRBV9
CASSQESGGLETQYF TGCGCCAGCAGCCAAGAGTCAGGGGGATTGGAGACCCAGTACTTC TRBJ2-5 TRBD1 once TRBV4-1
CASSRYGEVGTDTQYF TGCGCCAGCAGCCGGTACGGGGAAGTGGGCACAGATACGCAGTATTTT TRBJ2-3 - - TRBV4-1
CASSPGVGYQPQHF TGTGCCAGCAGTCCAGGGGTTGGGTATCAGCCCCAGCATTTT TRBJ1-5 - - TRBV2
CASSVGLLLSYEQYF TGTGCCAGCAGTGTGGGACTCCTCCTCTCCTACGAGCAGTACTTC TRBJ2-7 - - TRBV6-1
CASRSGGDYGYTF TGTGCCAGCAGATCTGGGGGCGACTATGGCTACACCTTC TRBJ1-2 - - TRBV28
CASSEFGQDTDTQYF TGTGCCAGCAGTGAATTTGGGCAGGACACAGATACGCAGTATTTT TRBJ2-3 - - TRBV6-1
CASSPGGLGDTQYF TGTGCCAGCAGCCCCGGGGGGCTCGGAGATACGCAGTATTTT TRBJ2-3 - - TRBV7-6
CAWSGPGQGQEANEKLFF TGTGCCTGGAGTGGACCGGGACAGGGTCAAGAAGCTAATGAAAAACTGTTTTTT TRBJ1-4 TRBD1 - TRBV30
CASSQGGGYYEQYF TGTGCCAGCAGCCAAGGCGGCGGGTACTACGAGCAGTACTTC TRBJ2-7 - - TRBV4-2
CASSRGGGMMNTEAFF TGTGCCAGCAGTCGGGGAGGGGGCATGATGAACACTGAAGCTTTCTTT TRBJ1-1 TRBD1 - TRBV6-6
CASSLGSGGLNQPQHF TGTGCCAGCAGCTTAGGGTCAGGGGGCCTCAATCAGCCCCAGCATTTT TRBJ1-5 TRBD1 - TRBV5-6
CASSYSGLPYNEQFF TGTGCCAGCAGTTACTCGGGACTACCATACAATGAGCAGTTCTTC TRBJ2-1 TRBD2 - TRBV6-5
CASRPRDRMNTEAFF TGCGCCAGCAGACCTCGGGACAGGATGAACACTGAAGCTTTCTTT TRBJ1-1 TRBD1 - TRBV4-1
CASTRDPSSYNEQFF TGTGCCAGCACCCGGGACCCTAGCTCCTACAATGAGCAGTTCTTC TRBJ2-1 - - TRBV28
CASSLGMGDPLYEQFF TGTGCCAGCAGCTTAGGTATGGGAGATCCCTTATATGAGCAGTTCTTC TRBJ2-1 - few TRBV7-9
CASSHEDRDRIYF TGCGCCAGCAGCCACGAAGACAGGGATCGAATCTACTTC TRBJ2-5 TRBD1 - TRBV4-1
CASSQGSPPSEAFF TGTGCCAGCAGCCAAGGGAGCCCTCCCTCTGAAGCTTTCTTT TRBJ1-1 - - TRBV7-3
CASSLADRVLGGYTF TGTGCCAGCAGCTTGGCCGACAGAGTCCTAGGGGGCTACACCTTC TRBJ1-2 - - TRBV5-4
CASSEGGPPDTQYF TGTGCCAGCAGCGAGGGAGGCCCCCCGGATACGCAGTATTTT TRBJ2-3 - - TRBV9
CASSWTPPGEDGYTF TGCGCCAGCAGCTGGACCCCTCCAGGGGAGGACGGCTACACCTTC TRBJ1-2 - - TRBV5-1
CASSLAGGTITDTQYF TGCGCCAGCAGCTTGGCGGGCGGGACTATCACAGATACGCAGTATTTT TRBJ2-3 TRBD2 - TRBV5-1
CASSPQLKGGELFF TGTGCCAGCAGCCCCCAACTTAAGGGCGGGGAGCTGTTTTTT TRBJ2-2 - - TRBV9
CASSMWDDSNQPQHF TGTGCCAGTAGTATGTGGGACGATAGCAATCAGCCCCAGCATTTT TRBJ1-5 - few TRBV19
CASSQDPGEQSQIYGYTF TGCGCCAGCAGCCAAGATCCCGGGGAACAGAGCCAAATCTATGGCTACACCTTC TRBJ1-2 - - TRBV4-1
CAISEQGALQTSTDTQYF TGTGCCATCAGTGAACAGGGGGCGTTACAAACTAGCACAGATACGCAGTATTTT TRBJ2-3 TRBD1 - TRBV10-3
CASSEFWGNTIYF TGTGCCAGCAGTGAATTTTGGGGAAACACCATATATTTT TRBJ1-3 - - TRBV25-1
CASSVREYMNTEAFF TGTGCCAGCAGCGTCAGGGAGTACATGAACACTGAAGCTTTCTTT TRBJ1-1 - - TRBV6-1
CASSLLAGRGNYGYTF TGTGCCAGCAGTTTACTAGCAGGGCGGGGAAACTATGGCTACACCTTC TRBJ1-2 - - TRBV27
CATDALDTQYF TGTGCCACGGACGCACTAGATACGCAGTATTTT TRBJ2-3 - - TRBV2
CASSPIQGPNEKLFF TGCGCCAGCAGCCCCATACAGGGTCCTAATGAAAAACTGTTTTTT TRBJ1-4 - - TRBV5-1